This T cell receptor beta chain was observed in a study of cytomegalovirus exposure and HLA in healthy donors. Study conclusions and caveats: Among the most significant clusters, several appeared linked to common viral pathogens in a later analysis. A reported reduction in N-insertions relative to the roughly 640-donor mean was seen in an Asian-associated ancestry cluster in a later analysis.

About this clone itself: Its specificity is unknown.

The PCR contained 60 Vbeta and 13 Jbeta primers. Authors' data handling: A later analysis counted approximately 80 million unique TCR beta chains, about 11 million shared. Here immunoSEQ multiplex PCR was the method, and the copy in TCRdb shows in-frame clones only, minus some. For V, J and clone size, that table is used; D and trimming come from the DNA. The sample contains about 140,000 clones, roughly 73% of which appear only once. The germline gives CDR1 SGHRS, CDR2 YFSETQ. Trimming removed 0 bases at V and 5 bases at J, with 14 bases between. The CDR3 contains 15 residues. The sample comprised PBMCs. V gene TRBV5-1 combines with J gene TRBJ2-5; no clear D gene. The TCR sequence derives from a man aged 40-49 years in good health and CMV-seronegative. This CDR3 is CASSLAIQDGETQYF. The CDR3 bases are TGCGCCAGCAGCTTGGCCATTCAAGACGGGGAGACCCAGTACTTC.